This TCR beta chain was sequenced in a study of CD8 T cells in Susac syndrome. Notes on the study in general: The authors found no clonal expansion in Susac syndrome CD4+ T cell repertoires.

0.5 to 1 ug RNA was reverse transcribed with random hexamers. TCRdb independently ran MiXCR on the immunoSEQ multiplex PCR reads; one entry per CDR3 protein. The sample has 160,000 or so distinct CDR3 sequences, about 95% seen once. This clonotype was counted only a few times. Its antigen is not known. CDR3 length: 13 amino acids. Looked up from germline, CDR1 is SGHDN and CDR2 is FVKESK. Trimming took 9 bases from V and 1 from J, leaving 12 bases between them. The origin of this receptor is a human donor with Susac syndrome. The chain uses TRBV14 and TRBJ1-1; D is possibly TRBD1 (6 bases). Specimen: CD4+ T cells from PBMCs. The CDR3 DNA sequence: TGTGCCAGTAGTCAACAGGGGAACACTGAAGCTTTCTTT. Translation gives CASSQQGNTEAFF.